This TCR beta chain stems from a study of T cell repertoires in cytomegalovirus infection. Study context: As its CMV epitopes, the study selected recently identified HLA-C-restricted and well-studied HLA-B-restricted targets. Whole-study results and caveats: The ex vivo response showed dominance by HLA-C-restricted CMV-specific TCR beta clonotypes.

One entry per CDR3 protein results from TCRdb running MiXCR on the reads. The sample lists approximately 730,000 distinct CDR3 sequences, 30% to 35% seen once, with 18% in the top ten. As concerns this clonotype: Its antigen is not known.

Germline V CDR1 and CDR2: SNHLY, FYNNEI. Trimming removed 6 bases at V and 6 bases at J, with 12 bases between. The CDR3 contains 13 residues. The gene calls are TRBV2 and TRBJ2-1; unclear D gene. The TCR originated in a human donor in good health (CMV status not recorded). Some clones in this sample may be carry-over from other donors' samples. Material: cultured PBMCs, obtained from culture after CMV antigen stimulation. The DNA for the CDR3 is TGTGCCAGCAGAGTTGGGCGAGCCAATGAGCAGTTCTTC. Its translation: CASRVGRANEQFF.